A selection of T cell receptor beta chains follows, all from one sample in a study of T cell repertoires in cytomegalovirus infection. In TCRdb, the reads were re-called with MiXCR into one record per CDR3 protein. The sample comprises some 400,000 distinct CDR3 sequences, approximately 31% of which are singletons, and around 13% rests with the top ten. Sequencing was done on a sample of PBMCs. The receptors come from a human donor in good health (CMV status not recorded). Some clones in this sample may be carry-over from other donors' samples. Both conserved end residues are part of each CDR3. Fields, in order: D gene, V gene, clone size, J gene, CDR3 protein, CDR3 DNA. A D gene is named only where the DNA matches it firmly. Some rows mark clone size as missing; the rest say once, few, many or name a class of expanded clone.

TRBD1	TRBV24-1	few	TRBJ2-1	CATSDLIGNRGSLPSYNEQFF	TGTGCCACCAGTGATTTAATTGGGAACAGGGGAAGCCTTCCGTCCTACAATGAGCAGTTCTTC
.	TRBV19	.	TRBJ1-1	CASFEWTEAFF	TGTGCCAGTTTTGAGTGGACTGAAGCTTTCTTT
.	TRBV7-6	.	TRBJ1-1	CASSPPVAVSTEAFF	TGTGCCAGCAGCCCTCCCGTGGCAGTGAGCACTGAAGCTTTCTTT
.	TRBV6-4	.	TRBJ2-1	CASSTDPRHYHNEQFF	TGTGCCAGCAGTACAGACCCCAGGCACTACCACAATGAGCAGTTCTTC
TRBD2	TRBV6-2/TRBV6-3	.	TRBJ2-5	CASSDNSGLADSETQYF	TGTGCCAGCAGTGACAATTCGGGACTAGCGGACTCAGAGACCCAGTACTTC
.	TRBV20-1	few	TRBJ1-2	CSATSGQAYGYTF	TGCAGTGCTACCAGTGGGCAGGCCTATGGCTACACCTTC
.	TRBV12-3/TRBV12-4	.	TRBJ1-5	CASGPGVVPQHF	TGTGCCAGCGGGCCCGGCGTCGTACCCCAGCATTTT
.	TRBV14	.	TRBJ2-1	CASSQERVSEQFF	TGTGCCAGCAGCCAAGAAAGAGTCAGTGAGCAGTTCTTC
TRBD1	TRBV11-2	.	TRBJ2-3	CASSLEQGVDTQYF	TGTGCCAGCAGCTTAGAACAGGGGGTAGATACGCAGTATTTT
TRBD2	TRBV7-8	many	TRBJ2-1	CASSPRTSSYNEQFF	TGTGCCAGCAGCCCCAGGACTAGTTCCTACAATGAGCAGTTCTTC
.	TRBV12-3/TRBV12-4	many	TRBJ1-2	CASSPGGGYGYTF	TGTGCCAGCAGTCCGGGTGGGGGGTATGGCTACACCTTC
TRBD1	TRBV5-6	.	TRBJ1-1	CASSLVQGAFSEAFF	TGTGCCAGCAGCTTGGTACAGGGGGCCTTCTCTGAAGCTTTCTTT
.	TRBV6-1	many	TRBJ1-5	CASSGTGSQPQHF	TGTGCCAGCAGCGGGACCGGGAGTCAGCCCCAGCATTTT